This T cell receptor beta chain is from a study of neurological immune-mediated disorders. Of note for this clonotype: One end of the junction is discordant with germline, which a read error may explain.

TCRdb reprocessed the 5' RACE reads with MiXCR, giving one entry per CDR3 protein. The data contain about 70,000 distinct CDR3 sequences, more than 3% of them singletons. The receptor was derived from a woman aged 45-59 years with multiple sclerosis. Sequencing input: PBMCs.

The CDR3 region is CASSASGQVNSTLNF. The CDR3 bases are TGCGCCAGCAGCGCTTCGGGACAGGTTAATTCAACCCTCAACTTT. This chain joins TRBV5-1 and TRBJ1-6, with 8 positions matching TRBD1. The CDR3 extends over 15 amino acids. From germline, CDR1 is SGHRS and CDR2 YFSETQ.